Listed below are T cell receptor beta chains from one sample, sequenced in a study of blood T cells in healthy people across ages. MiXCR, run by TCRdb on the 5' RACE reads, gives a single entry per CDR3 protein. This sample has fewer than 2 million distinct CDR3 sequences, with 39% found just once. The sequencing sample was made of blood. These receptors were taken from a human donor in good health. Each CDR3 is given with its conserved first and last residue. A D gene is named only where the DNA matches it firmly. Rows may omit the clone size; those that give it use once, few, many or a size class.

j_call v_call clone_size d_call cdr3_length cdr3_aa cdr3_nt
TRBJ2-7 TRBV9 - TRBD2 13 CASSVGGVNEQYF TGTGCCAGCAGCGTGGGGGGGGTCAACGAGCAGTACTTC
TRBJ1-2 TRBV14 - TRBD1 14 CASSQLGQGYGYTF TGTGCCAGCAGCCAATTGGGACAGGGATATGGCTACACCTTC
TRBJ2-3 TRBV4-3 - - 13 CASSQELGDTQYF TGCGCCAGCAGCCAAGAGTTGGGAGATACGCAGTATTTT
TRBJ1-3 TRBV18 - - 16 CASSPRAAVSGNTIYF TGTGCCAGCTCACCCCGGGCGGCCGTCTCTGGAAACACCATATATTTT
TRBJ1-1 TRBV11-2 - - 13 CASSLDRRDEAFF TGTGCCAGCAGCTTAGATCGGAGGGATGAAGCTTTCTTT
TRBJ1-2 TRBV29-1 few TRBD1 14 CSDRDRGLLEGYTF TGCAGCGATCGGGACAGGGGGCTTTTGGAAGGCTACACCTTC
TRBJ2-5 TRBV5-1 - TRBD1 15 CASGTGGREQETQYF TGCGCCAGCGGAACAGGGGGCCGGGAACAAGAGACCCAGTACTTC
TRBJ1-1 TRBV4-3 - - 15 CASSQVISVTTEAFF TGCGCCAGTAGCCAAGTTATCAGCGTCACCACTGAAGCTTTCTTT
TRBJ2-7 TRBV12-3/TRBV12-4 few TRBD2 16 CASSPWTSGAPYEQYF TGTGCCAGCAGTCCATGGACTAGCGGGGCTCCCTACGAGCAGTACTTC
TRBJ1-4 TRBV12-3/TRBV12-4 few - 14 CASSRGGGIEKLFF TGTGCCAGCAGCAGGGGTGGAGGAATTGAAAAACTGTTTTTT
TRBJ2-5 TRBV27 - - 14 CASSLGRLQETQYF TGTGCCAGCAGTTTAGGGAGACTCCAAGAGACCCAGTACTTC
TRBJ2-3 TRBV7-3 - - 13 CASSFIHTDTQYF TGTGCCAGCAGCTTCATCCACACAGATACGCAGTATTTT
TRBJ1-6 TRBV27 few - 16 CASSLGRSSYNSPLHF TGTGCCAGCAGTTTAGGTCGGAGCTCCTATAATTCACCCCTCCACTTT
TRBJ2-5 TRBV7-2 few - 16 CASNLDGGNPQETQYF TGTGCCAGCAATCTCGATGGAGGGAATCCACAAGAGACCCAGTACTTC
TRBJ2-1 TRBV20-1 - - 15 CSSTSQSGSYNEQFF TGCAGTTCCACCAGCCAAAGTGGGAGTTACAATGAGCAGTTCTTC
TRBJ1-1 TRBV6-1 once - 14 CASGPRSLNTEAFF TGTGCCAGTGGCCCTCGATCCTTGAACACTGAAGCTTTCTTT